The clone carrying this T cell receptor beta chain was seen ten or more times. No antigen is known for it. TCRdb's table, derived via immunoSEQ multiplex PCR, lists solely in-frame clones and lacks some. The sample is made up of about 41,000 clones, none counted only once. This CDR3 has 13 amino acids. Germline CDR1 is SGHAT and CDR2 is FQNNGV. J was trimmed by 14 bases and V by 10 bases; bases with no gene match: 16. This entry belongs to a study of T cells after posttransplantation cyclophosphamide. General observations from the study: Later post-transplant blood repertoires were often dominated by donor CD8+ memory clones.

The clonotype comes from a man aged 30-40 years in good health and a related stem cell transplant donor. This sequence joins TRBV11-2 and TRBJ2-1, with TRBD1 matching over 8 bases. Sequencing input: PBMCs. DNA for the CDR3: TGTGCCACTCGACAGGGGAAGACGGTCCGGGAGTTCTTC. This translates into CATRQGKTVREFF.